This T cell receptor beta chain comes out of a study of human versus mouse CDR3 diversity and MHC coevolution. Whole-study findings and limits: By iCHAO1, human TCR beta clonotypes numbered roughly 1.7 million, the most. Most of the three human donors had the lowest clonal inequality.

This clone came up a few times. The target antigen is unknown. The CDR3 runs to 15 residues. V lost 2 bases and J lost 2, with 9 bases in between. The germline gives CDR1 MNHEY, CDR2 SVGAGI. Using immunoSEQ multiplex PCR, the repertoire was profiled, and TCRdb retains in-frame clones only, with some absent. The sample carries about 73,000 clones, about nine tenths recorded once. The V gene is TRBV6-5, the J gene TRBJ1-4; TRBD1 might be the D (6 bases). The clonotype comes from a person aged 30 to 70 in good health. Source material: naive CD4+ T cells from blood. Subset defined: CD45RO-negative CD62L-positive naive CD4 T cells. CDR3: CASSYRGATNEKLFF. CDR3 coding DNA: TGTGCCAGCAGTTACCGGGGGGCGACTAATGAAAAACTGTTTTTT.